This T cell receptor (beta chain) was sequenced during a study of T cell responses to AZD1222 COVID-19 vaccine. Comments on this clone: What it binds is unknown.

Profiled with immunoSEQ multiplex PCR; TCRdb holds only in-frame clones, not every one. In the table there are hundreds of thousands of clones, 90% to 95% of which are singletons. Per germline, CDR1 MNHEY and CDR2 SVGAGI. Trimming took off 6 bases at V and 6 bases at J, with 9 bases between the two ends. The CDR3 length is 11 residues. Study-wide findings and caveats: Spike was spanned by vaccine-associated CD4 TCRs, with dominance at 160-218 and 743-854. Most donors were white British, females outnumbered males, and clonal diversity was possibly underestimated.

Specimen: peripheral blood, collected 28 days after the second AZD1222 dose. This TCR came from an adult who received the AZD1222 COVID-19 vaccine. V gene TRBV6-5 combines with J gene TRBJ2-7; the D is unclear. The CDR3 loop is CASRSRFEQYF. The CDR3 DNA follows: TGTGCCAGCAGGTCCCGATTCGAGCAGTACTTC.